Given below is one T cell receptor beta chain in context. This entry belongs to a study of blood T cell repertoires in COVID-19. About the research overall: There were acute and convalescent COVID-19 samples, and they came from the United States, Italy and Spain. The analysed material was cDNA or gDNA that came from T cells, B-cell-depleted T cells, or PBMCs.

Per the study methods: The authors estimated nucleated cell counts from reference gene primer amplification. Sequenced by immunoSEQ multiplex PCR; TCRdb stores in-frame clones only, minus some. The DNA was the basis for D and trimming; V, J and clone size are from that table. The table lists about 130,000 clones, around 79% of them singletons. The junction had 6 bases not matched to a gene; V was cut back by 4 bases and J by 4 bases. The CDR3 sequence is 15 residues long. The germline gives CDR1 SGHRS, CDR2 YFSETQ. The material sequenced was peripheral blood. The chain is built from TRBV5-1 and TRBJ2-1, with TRBD2 matching over 9 bases. The clonotype was recovered from a man at least 80 years old with acute or convalescent COVID-19. CDR3 sequence (DNA): TGCGCCAGCAGCATAGCGGGGGCAGCTTACAATGAGCAGTTCTTC. Protein sequence: CASSIAGAAYNEQFF. The complete variable domain, with remaining parts taken from reference TRBV5-1 and TRBJ2-1, reads KAGVTQTPRYLIKTRGQQVTLSCSPISGHRSVSWYQQTPGQGLQFLFEYFSETQRNKGNFPGRFSGRQFSNSRSEMNVSTLELGDSALYLCASSIAGAAYNEQFFGPGTRLTVL.